Described below is a single T cell receptor beta chain sequence and its context. Its specificity is unknown. This specimen comes from a study of cytomegalovirus exposure and HLA in healthy donors. Primers: 60 Vbeta forward and 13 Jbeta reverse. Using immunoSEQ multiplex PCR, the repertoire was profiled, and TCRdb retains in-frame clones only, with some absent. This table has about 67,000 clones, 65% to 70% appearing once. Between the trimmed V and J ends, which lost 2 bases and 2 bases, there was a span of 13 bases. CDR3 size: 15 residues. From germline, CDR1 is MNHNY and CDR2 SVGAGI (reference sequence). Study conclusions and caveats: Per published reports, the classifier diagnosed cytomegalovirus status with high specificity and sensitivity.

The chain uses TRBV6-6 and TRBJ2-7; the D is unclear. The TCR comes from a woman aged 25 to 45 in good health and CMV-seronegative. The sample consisted of PBMCs. The CDR3 spells CASSYDNTPPYEQYF. The CDR3 bases are TGTGCCAGCAGTTACGACAATACCCCACCCTACGAGCAGTACTTC.